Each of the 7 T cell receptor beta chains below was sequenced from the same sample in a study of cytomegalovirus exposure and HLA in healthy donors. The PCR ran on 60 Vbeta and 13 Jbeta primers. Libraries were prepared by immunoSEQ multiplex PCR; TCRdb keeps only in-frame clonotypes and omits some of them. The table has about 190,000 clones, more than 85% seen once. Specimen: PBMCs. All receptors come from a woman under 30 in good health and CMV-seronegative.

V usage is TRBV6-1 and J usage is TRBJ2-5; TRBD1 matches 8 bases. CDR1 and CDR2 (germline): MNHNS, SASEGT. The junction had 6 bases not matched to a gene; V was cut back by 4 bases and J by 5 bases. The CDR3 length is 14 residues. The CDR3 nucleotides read TGTGCCAGCAGTGTTACAGGGGGAAGGGAGACCCAGTACTTC. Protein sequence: CASSVTGGRETQYF.

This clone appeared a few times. This CDR3 reads CASSEGTASNEKLFF. In DNA form, the CDR3 reads TGCGCCAGCAGCGAAGGGACAGCTTCGAATGAAAAACTGTTTTTT. This chain uses TRBV10-1 with TRBJ1-4, with TRBD1 identical over 7 bases. This CDR3 is built from 15 residues. Losses at the gene ends were 6 bases for V and 5 bases for J; bases not matched to a gene: 9. CDR1 and CDR2 (germline): WNHNN, SYGVQD (reference sequence).

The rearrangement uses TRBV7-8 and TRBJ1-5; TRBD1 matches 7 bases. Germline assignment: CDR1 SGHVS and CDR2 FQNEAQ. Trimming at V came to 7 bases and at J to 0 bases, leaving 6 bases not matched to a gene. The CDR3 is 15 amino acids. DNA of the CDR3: TGTGCCAGCACCAGGGGGTCAAATAGCAATCAGCCCCAGCATTTT. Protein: CASTRGSNSNQPQHF. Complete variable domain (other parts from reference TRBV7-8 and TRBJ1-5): GAGVSQSPRYKVAKRGQDVALRCDPISGHVSLFWYQQALGQGPEFLTYFQNEAQLDKSGLPSDRFFAERPEGSVSTLKIQRTQQEDSAVYLCASTRGSNSNQPQHFGDGTRLSIL.

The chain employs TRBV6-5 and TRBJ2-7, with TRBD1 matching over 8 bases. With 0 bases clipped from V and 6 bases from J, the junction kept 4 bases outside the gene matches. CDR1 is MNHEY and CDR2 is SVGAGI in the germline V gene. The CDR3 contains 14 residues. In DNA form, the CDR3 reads TGTGCCAGCAGTTACTCCCAGGACAGGGCCGAGCAGTACTTC. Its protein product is CASSYSQDRAEQYF.

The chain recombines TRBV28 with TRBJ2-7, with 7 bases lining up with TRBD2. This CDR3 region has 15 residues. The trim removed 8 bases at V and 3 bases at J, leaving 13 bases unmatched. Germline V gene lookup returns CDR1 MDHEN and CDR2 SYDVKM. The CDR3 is CASSHGGVEYYEQYF. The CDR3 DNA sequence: TGTGCCAGCTCTCATGGGGGGGTGGAGTACTACGAGCAGTACTTC.

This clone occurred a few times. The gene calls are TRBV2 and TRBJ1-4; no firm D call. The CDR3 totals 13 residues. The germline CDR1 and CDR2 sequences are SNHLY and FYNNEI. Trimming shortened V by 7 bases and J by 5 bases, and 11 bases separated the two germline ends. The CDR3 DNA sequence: TGTGCCAGCAACGAGCTTCCAAATGAAAAACTGTTTTTT. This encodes CASNELPNEKLFF. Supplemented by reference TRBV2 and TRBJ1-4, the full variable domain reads EPEVTQTPSHQVTQMGQEVILRCVPISNHLYFYWYRQILGQKVEFLVSFYNNEISEKSEIFDDQFSVERPDGSNFTLKIRSTKLEDSAMYFCASNELPNEKLFFGSGTQLSVL.

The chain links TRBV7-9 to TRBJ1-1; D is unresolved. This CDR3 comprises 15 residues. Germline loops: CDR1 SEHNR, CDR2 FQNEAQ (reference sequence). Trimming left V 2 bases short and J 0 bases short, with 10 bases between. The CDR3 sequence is CASSLSPDMNTEAFF. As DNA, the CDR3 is TGTGCCAGCAGCTTATCTCCAGATATGAACACTGAAGCTTTCTTT. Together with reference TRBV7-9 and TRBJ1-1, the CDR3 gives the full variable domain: DTGVSQNPRHKITKRGQNVTFRCDPISEHNRLYWYRQTLGQGPEFLTYFQNEAQLEKSRLLSDRFSAERPKGSFSTLEIQRTEQGDSAMYLCASSLSPDMNTEAFFGQGTRLTVV.